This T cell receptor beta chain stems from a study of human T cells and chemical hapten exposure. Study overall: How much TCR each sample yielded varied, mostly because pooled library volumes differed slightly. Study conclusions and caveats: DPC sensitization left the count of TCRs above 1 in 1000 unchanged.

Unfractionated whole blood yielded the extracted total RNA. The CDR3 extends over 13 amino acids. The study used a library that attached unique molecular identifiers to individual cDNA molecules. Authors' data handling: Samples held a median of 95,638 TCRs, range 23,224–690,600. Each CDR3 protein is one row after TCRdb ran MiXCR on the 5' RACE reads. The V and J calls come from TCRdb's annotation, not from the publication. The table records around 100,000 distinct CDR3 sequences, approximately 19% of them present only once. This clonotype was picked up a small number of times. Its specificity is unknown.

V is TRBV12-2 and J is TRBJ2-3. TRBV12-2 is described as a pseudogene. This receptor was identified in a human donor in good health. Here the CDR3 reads CASRPRRSDTQYF. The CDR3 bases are TGTGCAAGTCGCCCGAGGCGGTCAGATACGCAGTATTTT.